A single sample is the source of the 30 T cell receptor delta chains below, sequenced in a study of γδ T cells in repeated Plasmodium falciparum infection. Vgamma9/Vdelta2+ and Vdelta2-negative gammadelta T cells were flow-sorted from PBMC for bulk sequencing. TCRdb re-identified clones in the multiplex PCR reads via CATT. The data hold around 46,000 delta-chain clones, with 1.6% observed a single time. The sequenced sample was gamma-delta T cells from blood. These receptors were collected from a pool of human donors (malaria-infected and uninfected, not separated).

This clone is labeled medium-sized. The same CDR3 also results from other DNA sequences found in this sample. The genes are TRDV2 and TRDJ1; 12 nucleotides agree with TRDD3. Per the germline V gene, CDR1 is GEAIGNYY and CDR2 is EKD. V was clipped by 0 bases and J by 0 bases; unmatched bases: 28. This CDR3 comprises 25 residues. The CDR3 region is CACDTVTGGVLTGGYPTNYTDKLIF. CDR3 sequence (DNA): TGTGCCTGTGACACCGTGACTGGGGGGGTTCTCACTGGGGGATACCCTACTAATTACACCGATAAACTCATCTTT.

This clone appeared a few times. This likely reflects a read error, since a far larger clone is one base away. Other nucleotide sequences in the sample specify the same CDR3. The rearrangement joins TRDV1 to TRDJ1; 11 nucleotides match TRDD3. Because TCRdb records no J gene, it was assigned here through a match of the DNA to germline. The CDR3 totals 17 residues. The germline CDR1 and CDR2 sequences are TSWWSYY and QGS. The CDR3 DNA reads TGTGCCCTTGGGGGGCGACTGGGGGATAGTTACTCCGATAAACTCATCTTT. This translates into CALGGRLGDSYSDKLIF.

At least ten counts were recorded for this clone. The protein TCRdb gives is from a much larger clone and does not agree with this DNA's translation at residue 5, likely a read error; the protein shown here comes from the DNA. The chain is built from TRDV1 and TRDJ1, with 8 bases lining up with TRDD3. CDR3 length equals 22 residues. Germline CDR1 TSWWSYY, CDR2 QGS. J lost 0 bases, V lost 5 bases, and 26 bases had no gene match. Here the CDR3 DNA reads TGTGCTCTTGGGCTTTCCGGCTACACACCCCTGGGGGACCGAACCTACACCGATAAACTCATCTTT. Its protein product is CALGLSGYTPLGDRTYTDKLIF.

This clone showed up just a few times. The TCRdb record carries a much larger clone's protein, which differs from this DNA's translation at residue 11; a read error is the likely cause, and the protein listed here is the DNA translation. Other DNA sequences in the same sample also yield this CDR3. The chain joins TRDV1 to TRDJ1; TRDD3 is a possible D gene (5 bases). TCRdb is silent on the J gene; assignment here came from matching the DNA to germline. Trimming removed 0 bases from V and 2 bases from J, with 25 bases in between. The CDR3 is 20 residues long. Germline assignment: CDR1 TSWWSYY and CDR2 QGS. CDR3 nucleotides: TGTGCTCTTGGGGAACTAAATCCCAACTACAGGGGGTGGAGAACCGATAAACTCATCTTT. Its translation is CALGELNPNYRGWRTDKLIF.

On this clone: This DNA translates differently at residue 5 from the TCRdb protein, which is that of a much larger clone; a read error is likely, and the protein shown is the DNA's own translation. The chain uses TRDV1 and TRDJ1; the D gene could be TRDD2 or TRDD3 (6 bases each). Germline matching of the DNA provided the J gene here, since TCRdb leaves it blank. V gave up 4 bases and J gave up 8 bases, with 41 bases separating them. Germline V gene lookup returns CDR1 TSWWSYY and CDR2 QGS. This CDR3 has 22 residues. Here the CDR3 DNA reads TGTGCTCTTGGGGGCAGACCCTCCTACGGTCCGAAGGGCCTGGGGCTGACTTTCAAACTCATCTTT. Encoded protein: CALGGRPSYGPKGLGLTFKLIF.

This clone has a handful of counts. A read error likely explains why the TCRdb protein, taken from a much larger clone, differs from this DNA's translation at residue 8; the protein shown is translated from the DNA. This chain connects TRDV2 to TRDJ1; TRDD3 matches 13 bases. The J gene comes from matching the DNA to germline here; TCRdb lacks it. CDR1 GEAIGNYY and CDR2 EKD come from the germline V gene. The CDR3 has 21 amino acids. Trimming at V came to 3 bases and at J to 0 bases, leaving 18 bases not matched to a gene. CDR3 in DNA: TGTGCCTGTGACTCCGTTTTAGTGGGTACTGGGGGATACGCCCACACCGATAAACTCATCTTT. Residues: CACDSVLVGTGGYAHTDKLIF.

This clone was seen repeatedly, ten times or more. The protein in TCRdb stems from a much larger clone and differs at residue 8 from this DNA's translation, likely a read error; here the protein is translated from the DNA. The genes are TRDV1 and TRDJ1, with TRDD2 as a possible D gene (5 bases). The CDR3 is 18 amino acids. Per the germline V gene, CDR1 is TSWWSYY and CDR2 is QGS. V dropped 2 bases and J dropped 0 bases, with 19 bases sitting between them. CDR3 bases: TGTGCTCTTGGGGAATGCTTCCGGGAGCGAAGCTACACCGATAAACTCATCTTT. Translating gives CALGECFRERSYTDKLIF.

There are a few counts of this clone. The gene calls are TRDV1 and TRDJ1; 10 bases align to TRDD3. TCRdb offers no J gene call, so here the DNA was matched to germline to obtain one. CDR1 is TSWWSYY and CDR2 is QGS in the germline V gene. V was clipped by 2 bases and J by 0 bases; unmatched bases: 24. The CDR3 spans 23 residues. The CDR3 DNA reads TGTGCTCTTGGGGAATTGTACTTGGGCTACCCTGGGGGATATGGGAGGCACACCGATAAACTCATCTTT. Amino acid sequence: CALGELYLGYPGGYGRHTDKLIF.

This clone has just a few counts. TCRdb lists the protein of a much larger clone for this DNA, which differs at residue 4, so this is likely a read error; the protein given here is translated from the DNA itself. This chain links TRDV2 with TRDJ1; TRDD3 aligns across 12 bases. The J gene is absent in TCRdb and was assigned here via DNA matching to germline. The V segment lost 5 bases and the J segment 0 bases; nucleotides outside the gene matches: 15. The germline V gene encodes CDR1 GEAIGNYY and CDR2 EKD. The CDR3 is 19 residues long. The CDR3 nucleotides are TGTGCCTGTGGCACTCTACGACTGGGGGATACAGGTCACACCGATAAACTCATCTTT. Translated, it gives CACGTLRLGDTGHTDKLIF.

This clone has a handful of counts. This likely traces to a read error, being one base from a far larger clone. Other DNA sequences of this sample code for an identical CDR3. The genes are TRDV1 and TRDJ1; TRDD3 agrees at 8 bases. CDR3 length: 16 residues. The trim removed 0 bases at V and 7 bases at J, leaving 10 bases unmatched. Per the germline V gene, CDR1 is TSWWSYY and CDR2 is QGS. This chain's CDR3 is CALGELAGLLGAKLIF. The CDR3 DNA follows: TGTGCTCTTGGGGAACTGGCCGGCCTACTGGGGGCTAAACTCATCTTT.

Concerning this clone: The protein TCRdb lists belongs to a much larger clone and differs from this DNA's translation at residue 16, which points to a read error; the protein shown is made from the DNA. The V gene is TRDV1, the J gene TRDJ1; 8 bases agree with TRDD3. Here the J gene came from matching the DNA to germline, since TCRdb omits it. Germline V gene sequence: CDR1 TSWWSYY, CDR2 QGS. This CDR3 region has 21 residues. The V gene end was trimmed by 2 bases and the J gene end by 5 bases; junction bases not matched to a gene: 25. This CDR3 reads CALGEGSRFPYLLGAVDKLIF. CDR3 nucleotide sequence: TGTGCTCTTGGGGAAGGATCTAGATTTCCCTATTTACTGGGGGCCGTTGATAAACTCATCTTT.

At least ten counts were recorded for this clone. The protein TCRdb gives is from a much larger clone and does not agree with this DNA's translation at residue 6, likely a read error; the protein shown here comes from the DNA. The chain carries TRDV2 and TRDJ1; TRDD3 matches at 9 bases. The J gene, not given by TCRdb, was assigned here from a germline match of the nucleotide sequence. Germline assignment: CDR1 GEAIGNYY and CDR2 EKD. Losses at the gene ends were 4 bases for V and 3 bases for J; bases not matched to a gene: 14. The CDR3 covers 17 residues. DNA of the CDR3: TGTGCCTGTGATCGGTGCTGGGGGATCTATAGTGCCGATAAACTCATCTTT. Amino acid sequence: CACDRCWGIYSADKLIF.

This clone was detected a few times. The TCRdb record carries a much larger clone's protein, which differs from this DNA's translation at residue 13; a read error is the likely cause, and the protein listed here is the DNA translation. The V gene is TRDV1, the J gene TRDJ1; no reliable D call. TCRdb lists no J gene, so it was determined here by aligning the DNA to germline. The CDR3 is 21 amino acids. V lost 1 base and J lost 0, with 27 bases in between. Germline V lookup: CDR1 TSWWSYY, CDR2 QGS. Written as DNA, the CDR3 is TGTGCTCTTGGGGAACATCCTCGGCGGGTCCTGTACAGCCGGTACACCGATAAACTCATCTTT. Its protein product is CALGEHPRRVLYSRYTDKLIF.

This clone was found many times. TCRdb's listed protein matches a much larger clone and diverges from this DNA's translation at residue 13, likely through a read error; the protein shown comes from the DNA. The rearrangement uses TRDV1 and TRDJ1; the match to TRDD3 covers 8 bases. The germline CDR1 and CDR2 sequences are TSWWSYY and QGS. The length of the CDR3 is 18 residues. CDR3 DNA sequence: TGTGCTATTGGGGAAAGCCCCCTGTACTGGGGGTCTGCCGATAAACTCATCTTT. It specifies CAIGESPLYWGSADKLIF.

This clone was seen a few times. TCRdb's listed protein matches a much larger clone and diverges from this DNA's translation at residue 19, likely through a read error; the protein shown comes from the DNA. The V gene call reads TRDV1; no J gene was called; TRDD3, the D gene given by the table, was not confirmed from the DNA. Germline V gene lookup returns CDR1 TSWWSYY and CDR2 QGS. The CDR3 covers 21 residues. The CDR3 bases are TGTGCTCTTGAACGAGTCTGGGGGATACAGGCCCGAGGGGCTTACACCGATAAACCCATCTTT. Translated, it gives CALERVWGIQARGAYTDKPIF.

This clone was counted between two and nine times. The CDR3 here is CALGELGPTCGTGGPPGGDTDKLIF. CDR3 DNA sequence: TGTGCTCTTGGGGAACTAGGCCCTACATGTGGGACCGGGGGACCTCCCGGAGGGGACACCGATAAACTCATCTTT. V gene TRDV1 combines with J gene TRDJ1; the D gene is possibly TRDD3 (6 bases). No J gene is reported in TCRdb; it was inferred here by comparing the DNA with germline. The CDR3 spans 25 residues. Trimming took 0 bases from V and 0 from J, leaving 38 bases between them. Germline assignment: CDR1 TSWWSYY and CDR2 QGS.

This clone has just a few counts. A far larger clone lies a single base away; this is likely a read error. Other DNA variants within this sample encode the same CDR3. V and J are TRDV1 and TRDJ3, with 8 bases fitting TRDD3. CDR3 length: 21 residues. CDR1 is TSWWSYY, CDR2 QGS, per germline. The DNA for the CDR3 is TGTGCTCTTGGGGCCGCGCTCCGGCGCGGGATACGTTCCTGGGACACCCGACAAATGTTTTTC. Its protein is CALGAALRRGIRSWDTRQMFF.

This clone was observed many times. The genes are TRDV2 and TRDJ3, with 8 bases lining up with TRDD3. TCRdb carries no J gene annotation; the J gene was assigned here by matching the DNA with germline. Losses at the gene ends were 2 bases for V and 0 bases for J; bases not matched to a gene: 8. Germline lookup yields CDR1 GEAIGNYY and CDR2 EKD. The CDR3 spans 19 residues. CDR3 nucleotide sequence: TGTGCCTGTGACAGTACTGGGGGTTCGCCCTCCTGGGACACCCGACAGATGTTTTTC. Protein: CACDSTGGSPSWDTRQMFF.

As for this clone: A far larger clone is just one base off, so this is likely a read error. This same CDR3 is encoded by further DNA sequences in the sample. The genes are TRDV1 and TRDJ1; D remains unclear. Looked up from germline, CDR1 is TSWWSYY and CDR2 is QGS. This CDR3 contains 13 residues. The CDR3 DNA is TGTGCTCTTGGGGCCCTAACCACCGATAAACTCATTTTT. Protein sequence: CALGALTTDKLIF.

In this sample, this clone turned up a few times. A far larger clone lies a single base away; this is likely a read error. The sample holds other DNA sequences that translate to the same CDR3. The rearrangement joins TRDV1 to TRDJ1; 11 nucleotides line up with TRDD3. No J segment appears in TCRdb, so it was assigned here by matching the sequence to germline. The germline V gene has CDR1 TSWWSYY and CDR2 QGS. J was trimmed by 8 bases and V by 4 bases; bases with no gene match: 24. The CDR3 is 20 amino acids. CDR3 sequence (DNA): TGTGCTCTTGGGGGGGAGTTTGGACGATGGGTGCTGGGGGATACAACGAAACTCATCTTT. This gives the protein CALGGEFGRWVLGDTTKLIF.

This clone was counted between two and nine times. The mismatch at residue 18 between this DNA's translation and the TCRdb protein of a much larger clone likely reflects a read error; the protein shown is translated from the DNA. The DNA of the CDR3 is TGTGCTCTTGGTGTAAACCCGCCTTCCGACGACCAATGTGGGATACGCACCAATAAACTCATCTTT. This sequence encodes CALGVNPPSDDQCGIRTNKLIF. This rearrangement joins TRDV1 to TRDJ1; 8 nucleotides line up with TRDD3. Germline V gene sequence: CDR1 TSWWSYY, CDR2 QGS. The CDR3 contains 22 residues.

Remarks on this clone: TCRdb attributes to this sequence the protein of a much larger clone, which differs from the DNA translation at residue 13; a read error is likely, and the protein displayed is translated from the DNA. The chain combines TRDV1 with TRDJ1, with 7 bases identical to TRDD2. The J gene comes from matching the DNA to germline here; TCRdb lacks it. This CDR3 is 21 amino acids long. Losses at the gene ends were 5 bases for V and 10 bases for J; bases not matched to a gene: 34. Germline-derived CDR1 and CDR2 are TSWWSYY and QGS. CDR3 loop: CALGLPFLPAGLRDRNRGLIF. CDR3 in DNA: TGTGCTCTTGGGCTCCCGTTCCTACCGGCAGGTCTGAGGGATCGCAATCGGGGACTCATCTTT.

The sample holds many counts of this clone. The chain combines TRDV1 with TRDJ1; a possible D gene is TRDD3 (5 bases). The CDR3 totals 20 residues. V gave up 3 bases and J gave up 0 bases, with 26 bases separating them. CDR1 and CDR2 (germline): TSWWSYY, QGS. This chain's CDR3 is CALGDLKLRGRPNYTDKLIF. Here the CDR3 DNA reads TGTGCTCTTGGGGACCTGAAACTCCGGGGACGCCCAAACTACACCGATAAACTCATCTTT.

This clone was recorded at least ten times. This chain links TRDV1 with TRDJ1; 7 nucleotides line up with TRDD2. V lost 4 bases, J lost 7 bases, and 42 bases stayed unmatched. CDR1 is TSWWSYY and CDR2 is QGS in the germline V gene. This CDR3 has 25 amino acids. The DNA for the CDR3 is TGTGCTCTTGGGGGTAAAAGGTTCTTCCTAGGGTCCACTGTGGATCCAGGGAGGTTTAGTGTTAAACTCATCTTT. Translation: CALGGKRFFLGSTVDPGRFSVKLIF.

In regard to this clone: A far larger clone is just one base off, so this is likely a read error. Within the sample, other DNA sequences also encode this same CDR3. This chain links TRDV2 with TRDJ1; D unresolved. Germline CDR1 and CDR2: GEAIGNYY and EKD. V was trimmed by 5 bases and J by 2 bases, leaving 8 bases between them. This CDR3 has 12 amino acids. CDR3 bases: TGTGCCTGTGGGACGTGTACCGATAAACTCATCTTT. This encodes CACGTCTDKLIF.

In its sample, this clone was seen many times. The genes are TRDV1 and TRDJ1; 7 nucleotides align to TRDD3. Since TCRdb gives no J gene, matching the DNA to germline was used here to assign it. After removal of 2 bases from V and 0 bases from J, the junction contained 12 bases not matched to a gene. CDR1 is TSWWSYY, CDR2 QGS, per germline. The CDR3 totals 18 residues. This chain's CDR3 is CALGEFPPSTGDTDKLIF. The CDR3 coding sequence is TGTGCTCTTGGGGAATTTCCTCCCTCGACTGGGGACACCGATAAACTCATCTTT.

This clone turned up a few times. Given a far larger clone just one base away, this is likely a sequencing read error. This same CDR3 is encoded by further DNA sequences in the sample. CDR3 amino acids: CALGAKWFPPYTDKLIF. CDR3 nucleotides: TGTGCCCTTGGGGCGAAGTGGTTCCCCCCGTACACCGATAAACTCATCTTT. This sequence joins TRDV1 and TRDJ1; a possible D gene is TRDD3 (5 bases). Germline CDR1 TSWWSYY, CDR2 QGS. The CDR3 runs to 17 residues.

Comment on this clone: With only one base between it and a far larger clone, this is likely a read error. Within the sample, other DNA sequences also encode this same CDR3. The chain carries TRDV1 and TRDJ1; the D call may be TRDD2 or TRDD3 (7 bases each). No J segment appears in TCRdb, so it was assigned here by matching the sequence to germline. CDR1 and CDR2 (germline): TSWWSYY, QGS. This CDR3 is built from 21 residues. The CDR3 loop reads CALGELGFPSFLGGYTDKLIF. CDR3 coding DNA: TGTGCTCTTGGGGAACTAGGGTTTCCTTCCTTCCTGGGGGGTTACACCGACAAACTCATCTTT.

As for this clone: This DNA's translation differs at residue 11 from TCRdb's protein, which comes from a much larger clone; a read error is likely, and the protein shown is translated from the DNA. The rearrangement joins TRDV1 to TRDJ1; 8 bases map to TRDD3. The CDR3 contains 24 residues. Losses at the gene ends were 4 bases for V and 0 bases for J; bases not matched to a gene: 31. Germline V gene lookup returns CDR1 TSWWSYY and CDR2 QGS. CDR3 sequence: CALGAHLRTSEIWGRGKYTDKLIF. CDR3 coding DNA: TGTGCTCTTGGGGCCCATCTCCGGACTTCGGAAATCTGGGGGAGGGGGAAGTACACCGATAAACTCATCTTT.

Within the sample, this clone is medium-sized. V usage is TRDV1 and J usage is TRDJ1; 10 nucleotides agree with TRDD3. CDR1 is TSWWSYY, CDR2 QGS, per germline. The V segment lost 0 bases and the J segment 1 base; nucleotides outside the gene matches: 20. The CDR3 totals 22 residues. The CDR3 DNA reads TGTGCTCTTGGGGAACTAGGTTCTGGGGGACGTGTAGGGGGGATACGCACCGATAAACTCATCTTT. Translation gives CALGELGSGGRVGGIRTDKLIF.